A single sample gave rise to the 26 T cell receptor beta chains below, sequenced in a study of blood T cell repertoires in COVID-19. The assay was immunoSEQ multiplex PCR, and TCRdb's table has in-frame clones only and misses some. Of about 33,000 clones listed, about 90% are singletons. Sequencing was carried out using peripheral blood. The receptors come from a human donor in a cohort sampled during active COVID-19.

The rearrangement uses TRBV9 and TRBJ2-3, with 7 positions matching TRBD2. Germline CDR1 reads SGDLS; CDR2 reads YYNGEE. With 0 bases clipped from V and 2 bases from J, the junction kept 6 bases outside the gene matches. The CDR3 runs 16 residues. Here the CDR3 DNA reads TGTGCCAGCAGCGTAGTCGGGGGGTCTACCACAGATACGCAGTATTTT. This gives the protein CASSVVGGSTTDTQYF.

This chain links TRBV5-1 with TRBJ2-1; TRBD2 matches at 7 bases. V lost 4 bases, J lost 5 bases, and 9 bases stayed unmatched. Germline V gene data show CDR1 as SGHRS and CDR2 as YFSETQ. The CDR3 runs 15 residues. The CDR3 bases are TGCGCCAGCAGCCCTGGGGCTGGGAGGGACAATGAGCAGTTCTTC. The encoded protein is CASSPGAGRDNEQFF.

The rearrangement uses TRBV19 and TRBJ1-1; TRBD1 agrees at 7 bases. Unmatched junction bases numbered 12, after V lost 6 bases and J lost 5 bases. Looked up from germline, CDR1 is LNHDA and CDR2 is SQIVND (reference sequence). This CDR3 region has 15 residues. The CDR3: CASSEQGGARTEAFF. Here the CDR3 DNA reads TGTGCCAGTAGCGAACAAGGGGGCGCGAGGACTGAAGCTTTCTTT.

This chain joins TRBV3-1 (or the pseudogene TRBV3-2) and TRBJ2-1; no definite D call. The V end was cut by 2 bases, the J end by 2 bases, with 7 bases between. CDR1 and CDR2 from the germline V gene are LGHDT and YNNKEL (reference sequence). The CDR3 loop spans 14 amino acids. The CDR3 region is CASSQTKTYNEQFF. CDR3 sequence (DNA): TGTGCCAGCAGCCAAACTAAGACCTACAATGAGCAGTTCTTC.

This chain links TRBV7-8 with TRBJ2-7; 7 bases are a match to TRBD1. With V trimmed by 0 bases and J by 4 bases, 6 bases remained unmatched. This CDR3 is 15 amino acids long. Germline V gene lookup returns CDR1 SGHVS and CDR2 FQNEAQ. CDR3 sequence (DNA): TGTGCCAGCAGCTTAGCCGGGACAGCACGATACGAGCAGTACTTC. Its translation: CASSLAGTARYEQYF.

V usage is TRBV27 and J usage is TRBJ1-2, with a tentative D call TRBD1 (5 bases). V was pared by 8 bases and J by 4 bases, with 20 bases between. This CDR3 contains 15 residues. The germline V gene encodes CDR1 MNHEY and CDR2 SMNVEV (reference sequence). Written as DNA, the CDR3 is TGTGCCAGCCGACGCGTAGGGGTGGAGTTCTATGGCTACACCTTC. This encodes CASRRVGVEFYGYTF.

The genes are TRBV11-2 and TRBJ2-5, with 10 bases aligning to TRBD2. V shed 4 bases and J 5 bases; nucleotides not matched to a gene: 7. Germline loops: CDR1 SGHAT, CDR2 FQNNGV. This CDR3 is 15 amino acids long. This CDR3 reads CASSYGTSEGETQYF. DNA for the CDR3: TGTGCCAGCAGCTATGGGACTAGCGAAGGGGAGACCCAGTACTTC.

The chain couples TRBV5-5 to TRBJ2-7; 8 bases are a match to TRBD2. The CDR3 is 14 amino acids. The germline CDR1 and CDR2 sequences are SGHKS and YYEKEE (reference sequence). The V gene end was trimmed by 3 bases and the J gene end by 6 bases; junction bases not matched to a gene: 8. The CDR3 protein is CASSWGTSISEQYF. DNA of the CDR3: TGTGCCAGCAGCTGGGGGACTAGTATCTCCGAGCAGTACTTC.

The chain carries TRBV5-6 and TRBJ1-2, with TRBD1 identical over 12 bases. The germline V gene has CDR1 SGHDT and CDR2 YYEEEE. With V trimmed by 4 bases and J by 4 bases, 2 bases remained unmatched. This CDR3 spans 14 amino acids. CDR3 nucleotide sequence: TGTGCCAGCAGCCCGGGACAGGGGGCCTATGGCTACACCTTC. It translates to CASSPGQGAYGYTF.

V usage is TRBV5-6 and J usage is TRBJ2-2; 7 bases line up with TRBD2. The V and J ends lost 0 bases and 4 bases, in that order; junction bases with no gene match: 9. The germline CDR1 and CDR2 sequences are SGHDT and YYEEEE. The CDR3 runs to 17 residues. The CDR3 region is CASSLAKRGWVTGELFF. The DNA for the CDR3 is TGTGCCAGCAGCTTGGCGAAGCGGGGATGGGTCACCGGGGAGCTGTTTTTT.

The V call is TRBV7-2, the J call TRBJ1-6; no clear D. Germline values: CDR1 SGHTA, CDR2 FQGNSA. This CDR3 spans 15 amino acids. The ends were cut back, 5 bases at V and 7 bases at J, with 15 bases in the middle. CDR3 amino acids: CASSADRGMNSPLHF. For the CDR3, the DNA is TGTGCCAGCAGCGCTGACCGGGGTATGAATTCACCCCTCCACTTT.

The rearrangement links TRBV18 to TRBJ1-1; 9 nucleotides match TRBD1. Losses at the gene ends were 3 bases for V and 0 bases for J; bases not matched to a gene: 8. From germline, CDR1 is KGHSH and CDR2 LQKENI. CDR3 length: 17 residues. CDR3 coding DNA: TGTGCCAGCTCACCGGGCGGGACAGGGCTCATGAACACTGAAGCTTTCTTT. Translating it yields CASSPGGTGLMNTEAFF. Based on the CDR3 plus reference TRBV18 and TRBJ1-1, the full variable domain is NAGVMQNPRHLVRRRGQEARLRCSPMKGHSHVYWYRQLPEEGLKFMVYLQKENIIDESGMPKERFSAEFPKEGPSILRIQQVVRGDSAAYFCASSPGGTGLMNTEAFFGQGTRLTVV.

The V gene is TRBV13, the J gene TRBJ2-3; maybe TRBD2 (5 bases). Trimming took 5 bases from V and 1 from J, leaving 10 bases between them. Germline V gene sequence: CDR1 PRHDT, CDR2 FYEKMQ (reference sequence). CDR3 length: 14 amino acids. The DNA of the CDR3 is TGTGCCAGCAGCCGCAGAGCGGGCACAGATACGCAGTATTTT. Amino acids: CASSRRAGTDTQYF.

The J gene is TRBJ1-4, the V gene TRBV5-1; 8 nucleotides match TRBD1. V shed 4 bases and J 6 bases; nucleotides not matched to a gene: 5. Germline assignment: CDR1 SGHRS and CDR2 YFSETQ. This CDR3 has 14 amino acids. The CDR3 protein is CASSPGTGDEKLFF. Here the CDR3 DNA reads TGCGCCAGCAGCCCGGGGACAGGAGATGAAAAACTGTTTTTT.

This sequence joins TRBV10-3 and TRBJ2-7; tentative D call: TRBD2 (5 bases). In germline, CDR1 is ENHRY, CDR2 SYGVKD. The CDR3 loop spans 14 amino acids. Trimming stripped 5 bases from V and 2 bases from J, with 13 bases between. The chain's CDR3 is CAISPSGGTYEQYF. CDR3 sequence (DNA): TGTGCCATCAGTCCCAGCGGCGGCACCTACGAGCAGTACTTC.

The rearrangement uses TRBV9 and TRBJ2-3, with 13 nucleotides matching TRBD2. Germline trimming cut 2 bases from V and 8 bases from J; bases unmatched to any gene: 11. Germline V gene data show CDR1 as SGDLS and CDR2 as YYNGEE. The CDR3 is 17 amino acids. The CDR3: CASSVGRTSGSQGTQYF. The DNA for the CDR3 is TGTGCCAGCAGCGTTGGACGGACTAGCGGGAGTCAAGGTACGCAGTATTTT.

This clone appeared once. This chain connects TRBV11-2 to TRBJ1-2; D is ambiguous. V was clipped by 2 bases and J by 4 bases, with 20 bases between them. The CDR3 has 17 amino acids. Germline CDR1 reads SGHAT; CDR2 reads FQNNGV. CDR3 loop: CASSLPWEARLGYGYTF. As DNA, the CDR3 is TGTGCCAGCAGCTTACCATGGGAGGCGCGATTGGGCTATGGCTACACCTTC.

In its sample, this clone was seen once. V is TRBV28 and J is TRBJ2-7; D gene unclear. Germline V gene sequence: CDR1 MDHEN, CDR2 SYDVKM. V was pared by 1 base and J by 3 bases, with 13 bases between. The CDR3 extends over 15 amino acids. The CDR3 sequence: CASSLSQIRGYEQYF. CDR3 nucleotide sequence: TGTGCCAGCAGTTTATCTCAAATCCGCGGCTACGAGCAGTACTTC.

The chain is built from TRBV12-5 and TRBJ1-5; D is unclear. Per the germline V gene, CDR1 is LGHNT and CDR2 is FRNRAP. V gave up 1 base and J gave up 5 bases, with 3 bases separating them. This CDR3 contains 12 residues. The CDR3 coding sequence is TGTGCTAGTGGTTTGGGAGATCAGCCCCAGCATTTT. Amino acid sequence: CASGLGDQPQHF. Supplemented by reference TRBV12-5 and TRBJ1-5, the full variable domain reads DARVTQTPRHKVTEMGQEVTMRCQPILGHNTVFWYRQTMMQGLELLAYFRNRAPLDDSGMPKDRFSAEMPDATLATLKIQPSEPRDSAVYFCASGLGDQPQHFGDGTRLSIL.

This clone occurred a few times. The chain is built from TRBV27 and TRBJ1-6, with 8 bases identical to TRBD1. CDR3 size: 14 residues. The germline gives CDR1 MNHEY, CDR2 SMNVEV (reference sequence). Trimming at V came to 5 bases and at J to 10 bases, leaving 7 bases not matched to a gene. The CDR3 DNA reads as TGTGCCAGCAGTGCCGACAGGGGCGGGTCACCCCTCCACTTT. This gives the protein CASSADRGGSPLHF.

The V call is TRBV19, the J call TRBJ2-3, with TRBD1 matching 7 bases. Germline V CDR1 and CDR2: LNHDA, SQIVND (reference sequence). The CDR3 has 15 amino acids. J gave up 8 bases and V 7 bases, and 15 bases lay outside the gene matches. The CDR3 reads CASTTRGQSRPTQYF. DNA for the CDR3: TGTGCCAGTACAACAAGGGGACAGTCCCGCCCTACGCAGTATTTT.

The chain combines TRBV19 with TRBJ2-7, with D maybe TRBD2 (5 bases). The germline gives CDR1 LNHDA, CDR2 SQIVND (reference sequence). This CDR3 is built from 15 residues. Trimming stripped 2 bases from V and 0 bases from J, with 11 bases between. CDR3 sequence: CASSISGSSSYEQYF. The CDR3 nucleotides read TGTGCCAGTAGTATAAGCGGATCGAGCTCCTACGAGCAGTACTTC.

The V and J genes are TRBV19 and TRBJ2-1, with 10 bases fitting TRBD1. V lost 5 bases, J lost 9 bases, and 10 bases stayed unmatched. Germline V gene sequence: CDR1 LNHDA, CDR2 SQIVND (reference sequence). This CDR3 is built from 15 residues. CDR3 nucleotides: TGTGCCAGTAGTGCCTGGGACAGGGGAGGCCTTGAGCAGTTCTTC. This sequence encodes CASSAWDRGGLEQFF.

This chain uses TRBV28 with TRBJ2-3; D ambiguous. Germline lookup yields CDR1 MDHEN and CDR2 SYDVKM. V was trimmed by 3 bases and J by 2 bases, leaving 9 bases between them. CDR3 length equals 14 residues. Written as DNA, the CDR3 is TGTGCCAGCAGTTTGACTTTCCCCACAGATACGCAGTATTTT. Translating gives CASSLTFPTDTQYF. Full variable domain (rest looked up from reference TRBV28 and TRBJ2-3): DVKVTQSSRYLVKRTGEKVFLECVQDMDHENMFWYRQDPGLGLRLIYFSYDVKMKEKGDIPEGYSVSREKKERFSLILESASTNQTSMYLCASSLTFPTDTQYFGPGTRLTVL.

The chain recombines TRBV7-8 with TRBJ2-1, with TRBD2 matching over 12 bases. The CDR3 consists of 15 residues. Trimming took 4 bases from V and 4 from J; bases not matched to a gene: 2. Germline V CDR1 and CDR2: SGHVS, FQNEAQ. Here the CDR3 DNA reads TGTGCCAGCAGCTCTAGCGGGGGGGCATACAATGAGCAGTTCTTC. Translating gives CASSSSGGAYNEQFF.

The chain links TRBV7-9 to TRBJ2-5, with D maybe TRBD2 (6 bases). This CDR3 comprises 14 residues. Germline V gene sequence: CDR1 SEHNR, CDR2 FQNEAQ (reference sequence). The V gene lost 5 bases and the J gene lost 1 base, with 11 bases spanning the gap. The CDR3 nucleotides read TGTGCCAGCAGCCTCCGGGAGATCCAAGAGACCCAGTACTTC. Its translation: CASSLREIQETQYF.